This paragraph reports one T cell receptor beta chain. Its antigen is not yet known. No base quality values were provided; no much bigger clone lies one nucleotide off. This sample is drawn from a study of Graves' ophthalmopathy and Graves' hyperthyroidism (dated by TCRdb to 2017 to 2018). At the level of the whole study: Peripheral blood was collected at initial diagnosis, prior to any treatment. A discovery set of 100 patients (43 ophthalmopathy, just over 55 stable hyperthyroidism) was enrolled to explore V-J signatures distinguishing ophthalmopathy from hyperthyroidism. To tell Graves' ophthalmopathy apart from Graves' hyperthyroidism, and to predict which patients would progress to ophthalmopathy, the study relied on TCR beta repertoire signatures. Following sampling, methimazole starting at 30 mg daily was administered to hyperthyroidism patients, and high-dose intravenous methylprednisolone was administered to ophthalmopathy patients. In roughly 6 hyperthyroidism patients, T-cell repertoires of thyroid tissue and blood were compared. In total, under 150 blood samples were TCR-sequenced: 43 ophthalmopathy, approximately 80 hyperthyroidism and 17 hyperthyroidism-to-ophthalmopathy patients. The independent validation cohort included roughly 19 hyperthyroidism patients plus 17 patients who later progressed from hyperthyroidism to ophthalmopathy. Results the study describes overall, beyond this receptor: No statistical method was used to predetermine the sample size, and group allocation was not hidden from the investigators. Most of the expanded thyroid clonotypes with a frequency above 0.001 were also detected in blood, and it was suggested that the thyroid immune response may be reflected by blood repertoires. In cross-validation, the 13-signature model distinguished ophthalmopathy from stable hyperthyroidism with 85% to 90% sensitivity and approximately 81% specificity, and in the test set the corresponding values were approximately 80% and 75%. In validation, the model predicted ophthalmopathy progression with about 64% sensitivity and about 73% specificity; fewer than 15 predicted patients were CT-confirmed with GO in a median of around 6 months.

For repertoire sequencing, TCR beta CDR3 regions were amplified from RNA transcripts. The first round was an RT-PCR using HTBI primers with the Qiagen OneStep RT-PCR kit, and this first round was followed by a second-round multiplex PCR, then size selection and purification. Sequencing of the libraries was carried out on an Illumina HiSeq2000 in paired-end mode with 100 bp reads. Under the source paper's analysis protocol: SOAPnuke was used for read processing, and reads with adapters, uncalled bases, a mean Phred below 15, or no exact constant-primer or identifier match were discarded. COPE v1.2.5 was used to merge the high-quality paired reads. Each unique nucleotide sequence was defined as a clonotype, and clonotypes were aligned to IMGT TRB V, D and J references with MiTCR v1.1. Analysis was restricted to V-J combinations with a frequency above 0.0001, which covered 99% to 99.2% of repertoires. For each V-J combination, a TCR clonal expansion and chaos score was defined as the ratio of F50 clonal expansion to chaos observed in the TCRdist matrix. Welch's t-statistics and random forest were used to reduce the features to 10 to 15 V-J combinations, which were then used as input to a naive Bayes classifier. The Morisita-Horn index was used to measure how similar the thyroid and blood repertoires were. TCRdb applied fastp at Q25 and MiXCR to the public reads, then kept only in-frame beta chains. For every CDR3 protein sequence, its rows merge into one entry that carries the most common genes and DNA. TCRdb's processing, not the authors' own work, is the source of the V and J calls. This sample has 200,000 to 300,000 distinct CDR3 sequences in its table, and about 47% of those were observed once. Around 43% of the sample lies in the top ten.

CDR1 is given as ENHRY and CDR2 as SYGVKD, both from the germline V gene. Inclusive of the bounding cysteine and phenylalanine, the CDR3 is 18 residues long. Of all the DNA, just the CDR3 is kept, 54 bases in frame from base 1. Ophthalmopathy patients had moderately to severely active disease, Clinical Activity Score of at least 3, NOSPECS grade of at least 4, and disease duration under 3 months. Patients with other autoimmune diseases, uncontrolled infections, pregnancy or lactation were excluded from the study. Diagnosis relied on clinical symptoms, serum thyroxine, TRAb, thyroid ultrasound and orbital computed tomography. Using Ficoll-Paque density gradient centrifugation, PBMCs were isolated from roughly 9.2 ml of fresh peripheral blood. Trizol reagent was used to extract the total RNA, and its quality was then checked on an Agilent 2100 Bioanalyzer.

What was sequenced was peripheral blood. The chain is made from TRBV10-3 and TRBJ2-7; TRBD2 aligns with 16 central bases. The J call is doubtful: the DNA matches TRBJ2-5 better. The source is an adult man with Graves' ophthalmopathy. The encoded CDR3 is CATRQPPGLAGGRQTQYF. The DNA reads TGTGCCACCAGACAACCACCGGGACTAGCGGGAGGGAGGCAGACCCAGTACTTC.